This TCR beta chain comes out of a study of blood T cells in healthy people across ages. Trimming took off 5 bases at V and 4 bases at J, with 23 bases between the two ends. The CDR3 loop spans 17 amino acids. From germline, CDR1 is SGHAT and CDR2 FQDESV (reference sequence). Notes on the study in general: Both higher diversity and more naive CD4+ cells marked long-lived donors when set against aged donors.

On this clonotype: No antigen is known for it.

Sample-barcoded 5' priming and a J-beta primer mix drove a second PCR of 7 to 11 cycles. Each CDR3 protein is one row after TCRdb ran MiXCR on the 5' RACE reads. Of under 1,100,000 distinct CDR3 sequences listed, around 27% are singletons. The data also belong to a second study, concerning T cells of mothers and their children.

Sequencing was done on a sample of blood. The sequence was collected from a girl aged 2 to 10 in good health. The chain combines TRBV11-1 with TRBJ1-1, with D possibly matching TRBD1 (6 bases). CDR3 region: CASSARMRGNPFTEAFF. In DNA form, the CDR3 reads TGTGCCAGCAGCGCCCGGATGAGGGGGAATCCTTTCACTGAAGCTTTCTTT.